This T cell receptor (beta chain) derives from a study of T cell repertoires in cytomegalovirus infection. As for the study in general: A matching HLA type, together with CMV infection, was signaled by public TCR beta signatures. Whole-study results and caveats: CMV-specific HLA-C-restricted TCR beta clonotypes dominated the ex vivo response. Using cumulative public TCR beta family frequency, the authors identified those who carried CMV together with the relevant HLA.

This clonotype showed up just a few times. Its antigen is unidentified. The CDR3 runs to 13 residues. V lost 5 bases, J lost 3 bases, and 10 bases lay in between. CDR1 ENHRY and CDR2 SYGVKD come from the germline V gene. In TCRdb, the reads were re-called with MiXCR into one record per CDR3 protein. The data contain around 490,000 distinct CDR3 sequences, 26% of them singletons. J is TRBJ1-1 and V is TRBV10-3; D unclear. Sample: PBMCs. The receptor was derived from a human donor in good health (CMV status not recorded). Some clones in this sample may be carry-over from other donors' samples. CDR3 DNA sequence: TGTGCCATCAGTAAAGACGGATACACTGAAGCTTTCTTT. Amino acids: CAISKDGYTEAFF.